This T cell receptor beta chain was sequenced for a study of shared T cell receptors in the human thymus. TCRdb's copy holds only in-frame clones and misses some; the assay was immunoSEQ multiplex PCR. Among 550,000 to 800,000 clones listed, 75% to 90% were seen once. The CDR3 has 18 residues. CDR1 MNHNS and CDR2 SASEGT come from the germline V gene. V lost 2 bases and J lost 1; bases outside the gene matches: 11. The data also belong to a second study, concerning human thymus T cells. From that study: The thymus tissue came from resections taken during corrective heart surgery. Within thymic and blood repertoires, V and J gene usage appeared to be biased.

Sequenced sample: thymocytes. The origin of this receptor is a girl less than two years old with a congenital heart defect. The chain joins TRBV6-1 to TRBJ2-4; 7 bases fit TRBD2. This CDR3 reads CASSELISGLLAKNIQYF. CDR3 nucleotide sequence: TGTGCCAGCAGTGAATTGATTAGCGGGCTGCTGGCCAAAAACATTCAGTACTTC.